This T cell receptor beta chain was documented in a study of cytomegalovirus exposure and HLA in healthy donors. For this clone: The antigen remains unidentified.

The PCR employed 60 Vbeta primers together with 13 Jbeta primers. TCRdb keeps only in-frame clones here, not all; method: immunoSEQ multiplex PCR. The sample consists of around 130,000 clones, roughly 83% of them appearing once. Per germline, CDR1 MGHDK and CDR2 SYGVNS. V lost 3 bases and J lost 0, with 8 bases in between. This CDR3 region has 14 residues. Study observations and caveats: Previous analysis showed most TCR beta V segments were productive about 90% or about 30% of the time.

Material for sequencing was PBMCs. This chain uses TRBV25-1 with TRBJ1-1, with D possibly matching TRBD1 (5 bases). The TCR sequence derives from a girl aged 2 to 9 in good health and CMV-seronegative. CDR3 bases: TGTGCCAGCAGTGAGGGGCCTTTGAACACTGAAGCTTTCTTT. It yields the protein CASSEGPLNTEAFF.